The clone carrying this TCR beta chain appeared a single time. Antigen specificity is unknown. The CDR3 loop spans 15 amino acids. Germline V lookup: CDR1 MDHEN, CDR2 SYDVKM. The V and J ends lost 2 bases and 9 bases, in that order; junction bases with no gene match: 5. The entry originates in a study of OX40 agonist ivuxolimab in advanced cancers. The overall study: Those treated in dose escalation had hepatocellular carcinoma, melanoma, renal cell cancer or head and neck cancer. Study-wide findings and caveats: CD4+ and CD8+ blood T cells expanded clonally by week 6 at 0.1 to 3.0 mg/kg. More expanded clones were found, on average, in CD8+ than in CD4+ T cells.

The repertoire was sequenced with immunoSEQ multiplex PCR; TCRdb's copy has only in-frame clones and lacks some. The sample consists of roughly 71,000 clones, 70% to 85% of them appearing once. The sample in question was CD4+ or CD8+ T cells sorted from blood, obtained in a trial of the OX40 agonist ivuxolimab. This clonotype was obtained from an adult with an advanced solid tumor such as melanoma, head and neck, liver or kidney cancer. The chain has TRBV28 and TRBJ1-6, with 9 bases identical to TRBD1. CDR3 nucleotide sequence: TGTGCCAGCAGTTTACACAGGGGGCTTAGTTCACCCCTCCACTTT. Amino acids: CASSLHRGLSSPLHF.